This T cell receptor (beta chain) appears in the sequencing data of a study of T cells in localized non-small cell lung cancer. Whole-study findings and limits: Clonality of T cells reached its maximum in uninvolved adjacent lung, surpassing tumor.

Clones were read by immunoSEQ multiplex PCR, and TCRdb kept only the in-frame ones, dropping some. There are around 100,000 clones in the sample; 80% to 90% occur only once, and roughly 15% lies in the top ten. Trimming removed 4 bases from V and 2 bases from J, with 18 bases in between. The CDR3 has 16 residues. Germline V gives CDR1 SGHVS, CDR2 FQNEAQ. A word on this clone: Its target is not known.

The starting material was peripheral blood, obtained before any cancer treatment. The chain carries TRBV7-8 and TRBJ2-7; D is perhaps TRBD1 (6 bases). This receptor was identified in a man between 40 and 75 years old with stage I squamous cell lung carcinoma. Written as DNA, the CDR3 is TGTGCCAGCAGCTCCTCGGTCGGGGACACCCCCTACGAGCAGTACTTC. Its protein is CASSSSVGDTPYEQYF.